This record looks at one T cell receptor beta chain sequence and its context. The trim removed 3 bases at V and 8 bases at J, leaving 15 bases unmatched. Germline CDR1 LNHNV, CDR2 YYDKDF (reference sequence). The CDR3 totals 16 residues. Two negative PCRs, clearance, or symptom resolution were required of recovered Cohort 3 donors. The record originates from a study of blood T cell repertoires in COVID-19. Clones were read by immunoSEQ multiplex PCR, and TCRdb kept only the in-frame ones, dropping some. Among around 140,000 clones listed, 86% were seen once. Input material: PBMCs or T cells enriched from blood (not recorded which). The genes are TRBV15 and TRBJ1-2, with 7 bases that match TRBD1. The receptor was isolated from a man aged 45 to 65 who had recovered from COVID-19. The chain's CDR3 is CATSRHGTDPYQGYTF. The CDR3 bases are TGTGCCACCAGCAGGCACGGGACAGACCCCTATCAGGGCTACACCTTC.